The entry below gives a single TCR beta chain sequence along with its context. The sample belongs to a study of cytomegalovirus exposure and HLA in healthy donors. With 2 bases removed from V and 3 bases from J, the gap between germline ends came to 14 bases. Germline lookup yields CDR1 KGHSH and CDR2 LQKENI. The CDR3 runs 16 residues. 60 Vbeta and 13 Jbeta primers were used in PCR. Repertoires were generated with immunoSEQ multiplex PCR, while TCRdb's copy carries only in-frame clones and drops some. The table includes over 150,000 clones, about 80% detected once. The sequence was obtained from a man aged 30 to 39 in good health and CMV-seropositive. J is TRBJ1-3 and V is TRBV18; D remains unclear. Input material: PBMCs. The CDR3 reads CASSPRILRDGNTIYF. The DNA of the CDR3 is TGTGCCAGCTCACCAAGGATCCTGCGGGATGGAAACACCATATATTTT.